This record looks at one TCR beta chain sequence and its context. Expressed TCRB transcripts were sequenced after all isolated RNA was converted to cDNA. TCRdb's copy holds only in-frame clones and misses some; the assay was immunoSEQ multiplex PCR. Of roughly 230,000 clones detected, around 9.6% appear once; the ten largest clones hold approximately 0.035%. The data stem from a study of beta chain features in type 1 diabetes. Trimming took 2 bases from V and 2 from J, leaving 6 bases between them. The CDR3 extends over 13 amino acids. In germline, CDR1 is SGHTA, CDR2 FQGNSA. The sample consisted of naive CD4+ T cells from blood. This sequence joins TRBV7-2 and TRBJ1-2; D remains unclear. The source is a woman aged 18-29 years in good health. The CDR3 nucleotides read TGTGCCAGCAGCTTAATTCGGAACTATGGCTACACCTTC. It encodes CASSLIRNYGYTF.